This T cell receptor (beta chain) was observed in a study of T cells in Graves' hyperthyroidism and ophthalmopathy. Study-wide findings and caveats: In the analysis, a 13 V-J model separated ophthalmopathy from stable hyperthyroidism. The model forecast ophthalmopathy, anticipating it by a median around 6.5 months before onset.

Amplified TCR beta CDR3 regions derived from RNA transcripts. The HTBI primer set drove a first-round RT-PCR of the TCR CDR3. TCRdb re-analysed the multiplex PCR reads in MiXCR, keeping a single row per CDR3 protein. The sample includes about 640,000 distinct CDR3 sequences, less than 25% seen only once; the top ten take under 35%. A remark on this clonotype: The target antigen is unknown.

The germline V gene encodes CDR1 SGHRS and CDR2 YFSETQ. The CDR3 loop spans 13 amino acids. The ends were cut back, 2 bases at V and 6 bases at J, with 12 bases in the middle. At least 3 on the Clinical Activity Score was recorded for ophthalmopathy patients, who also had NOSPECS grade at least 4 and duration under 3 months. The TCR comes from a man between 25 and 39 years old with Graves' ophthalmopathy. V gene TRBV5-1 combines with J gene TRBJ2-7; D is ambiguous. Sequenced: blood. The CDR3 spells CASSFERFGEQYF. The CDR3 region has the DNA TGCGCCAGCAGCTTTGAAAGATTTGGCGAGCAGTACTTC.